This T cell receptor beta chain was captured by sequencing in a study of T-cell memory formation after mild COVID-19. Overall study: Largely, the TCR clusters proved donor specific. Study-wide results and caveats: Clones that shrank (day 15 to 85) were balanced CD4/CD8, whereas later expanders leaned CD4+. Of the contracting clones, CD4+ ones lay mainly in CM and EM, and CD8+ ones in EMRA. Pre-infection memory already had some responding clones, implying cross-reactive memory joined.

Germline V gene lookup returns CDR1 MNHEY and CDR2 SVGEGT. This CDR3 is built from 17 residues. The V segment lost 3 bases and the J segment 2 bases; nucleotides outside the gene matches: 8. This clonotype was recorded a few times. Antigen: not known. TCRdb passed the 5' RACE reads through MiXCR, listing each CDR3 protein once. This sample has hundreds of thousands of distinct CDR3 sequences; around 13% occur once, and the top ten carry about 20%. Sequencing was carried out using PBMCs or a T cell subset sorted from them (not recorded which). The origin of this receptor is a man aged 18-30 years who had mild COVID-19 (a few samples of this study predate the infection). Cell type and time point are not known. This rearrangement joins TRBV6-2 or TRBV6-3 to TRBJ2-2; 8 nucleotides line up with TRBD2. The CDR3 bases are TGTGCCAGCAGTTATTCTGGCGGGGGGCCTAACACCGGGGAGCTGTTTTTT. Protein: CASSYSGGGPNTGELFF.